This TCR beta chain appears in the sequencing data of a study of T cell responses to AZD1222 COVID-19 vaccine. Clones were sequenced by immunoSEQ multiplex PCR, and TCRdb holds only the in-frame ones, with some missing. The sample shows around 100,000 clones, 90% of them seen only once. Germline CDR1 reads SNHLY; CDR2 reads FYNNEI. CDR3 length equals 18 residues. V was shortened by 1 base and J by 2 bases, with 21 bases between the two germline ends. This TCR came from an adult in good health. Sample: peripheral blood, taken on day 0 of AZD1222 vaccination. The chain links TRBV2 to TRBJ2-7; TRBD2 is a possible D gene (6 bases). The CDR3 spells CASSEDIGNWRDPYEQYF. CDR3 DNA: TGTGCCAGCAGTGAAGATATCGGCAATTGGCGGGACCCCTACGAGCAGTACTTC.